This T cell receptor (beta chain) derives from a study of cytomegalovirus exposure and HLA in healthy donors. Study in general: Researchers previously reported finding fewer than 140 million unique TCR beta sequences from about 170 million T cells.

Notes on the study in general: An observed cluster of highly shared sequence variants was recorded as a likely sequencing artifact.

This clone was counted a few times. Its antigen is currently unknown. PCR amplification relied on 60 Vbeta primers (plus 13 Jbeta primers). Assay: immunoSEQ multiplex PCR; the TCRdb copy retains only in-frame clones and omits some. In the table there are over 100,000 clones, around three quarters of which are singletons. V lost 5 bases to trimming and J lost 0 bases, with 10 bases between them. The CDR3 loop spans 14 amino acids. The V gene's germline CDR1 is SGHVS and CDR2 FQNEAQ. The sequenced material came from PBMCs. The rearrangement uses TRBV7-8 and TRBJ1-2; no reliable D call. The receptor was isolated from a woman in her forties or fifties in good health and CMV-seropositive. The CDR3 DNA reads TGTGCCAGCAGCACTAGGGAAGCTAACTATGGCTACACCTTC. Translation: CASSTREANYGYTF. The whole variable domain, remainder taken from reference TRBV7-8 and TRBJ1-2, is GAGVSQSPRYKVAKRGQDVALRCDPISGHVSLFWYQQALGQGPEFLTYFQNEAQLDKSGLPSDRFFAERPEGSVSTLKIQRTQQEDSAVYLCASSTREANYGYTFGSGTRLTVV.